This entry lists 18 T cell receptor beta chains sequenced from one sample in a study of T cell responses to AZD1222 COVID-19 vaccine. Sequencing used immunoSEQ multiplex PCR; TCRdb keeps in-frame clones, though not all of them. The table lists 100,000 to 150,000 clones, around 86% of them singletons. This specimen consisted of peripheral blood, obtained on day 0 of AZD1222 vaccination. These receptors were taken from an adult in good health.

The chain combines TRBV6-1 with TRBJ1-1, with 8 nucleotides matching TRBD1. With 4 bases clipped from V and 4 bases from J, the junction kept 11 bases outside the gene matches. The germline V gene has CDR1 MNHNS and CDR2 SASEGT. The CDR3 covers 16 residues. This chain's CDR3 is CASSASLTTGGTEAFF. Written as DNA, the CDR3 is TGTGCCAGCAGTGCGAGCCTAACTACAGGGGGCACTGAAGCTTTCTTT.

The rearrangement joins TRBV27 to TRBJ2-1; either TRBD1 or TRBD2 may supply D (5 bases each). In germline, CDR1 is MNHEY, CDR2 SMNVEV (reference sequence). CDR3 length: 16 amino acids. With 1 base removed from V and 5 bases from J, the gap between germline ends came to 15 bases. The chain's CDR3 is CASSLFGTFTDNEQFF. The CDR3, as DNA: TGTGCCAGCAGTTTATTCGGGACCTTCACAGACAATGAGCAGTTCTTC.

Worth noting for this clone: At one boundary the junction diverges from the germline segment, which might be a read error. The CDR3 coding sequence is TGCGCCAGCAGCCAAGGGAAAGCCCATTTC. This translates into CASSQGKAHF. V gene TRBV4-3 combines with J gene TRBJ2-4; D is undetermined. CDR1 is LGHNA and CDR2 is YSLEER in the germline V gene. CDR3 length: 10 amino acids.

This chain joins TRBV2 and TRBJ2-7; 7 positions agree with TRBD2. This CDR3 is built from 14 residues. Trimming at V came to 8 bases and at J to 6 bases, leaving 13 bases not matched to a gene. Germline V gene sequence: CDR1 SNHLY, CDR2 FYNNEI. This CDR3 is CASHSDGEGSEQYF. CDR3 DNA sequence: TGTGCCAGCCACAGTGACGGGGAGGGAAGCGAGCAGTACTTC. The full variable domain, its missing parts supplied by reference TRBV2 and TRBJ2-7, is EPEVTQTPSHQVTQMGQEVILRCVPISNHLYFYWYRQILGQKVEFLVSFYNNEISEKSEIFDDQFSVERPDGSNFTLKIRSTKLEDSAMYFCASHSDGEGSEQYFGPGTRLTVT.

This clone appeared a few times. This chain joins TRBV27 and TRBJ1-1; the D gene is possibly TRBD1 (5 bases). V lost 5 bases, J lost 11 bases, and 12 bases lay in between. Germline V gene lookup returns CDR1 MNHEY and CDR2 SMNVEV (reference sequence). The CDR3 is made up of 11 amino acids. Here the CDR3 reads CASSPGGIAFF. CDR3 DNA: TGTGCCAGCAGTCCCGGGGGGATCGCTTTCTTT.

DNA for the CDR3: TGTGCCAGCAGTTCTAACTCCTACGAGCAGTACTTC. This codes for CASSSNSYEQYF. V is TRBV27 and J is TRBJ2-7; D unresolved. The CDR3 is made up of 12 amino acids. Germline values: CDR1 MNHEY, CDR2 SMNVEV (reference sequence). Trimming removed 4 bases from V and 0 bases from J, with 4 bases in between.

The chain is built from TRBV27 and TRBJ2-7; D possibly corresponds to TRBD1 (6 bases). Deletions cut 5 bases from V and 2 bases from J, with 7 bases between. Germline assignment: CDR1 MNHEY and CDR2 SMNVEV (reference sequence). The CDR3 contains 12 residues. The CDR3 loop reads CASSTGTYEQYF. CDR3 DNA sequence: TGTGCCAGCAGTACAGGGACCTACGAGCAGTACTTC.

The chain combines TRBV16 with TRBJ1-6, with no clear D. There are 14 residues in the CDR3. Germline V gene lookup returns CDR1 KGHSY and CDR2 FQNENV. V was clipped by 2 bases and J by 10 bases, with 12 bases between them. The CDR3 sequence: CASSQIPNYSPLHF. CDR3 DNA sequence: TGTGCCAGCAGCCAAATCCCAAATTACTCACCCCTCCACTTT.

V is TRBV7-2 and J is TRBJ1-5; D remains ambiguous. This CDR3 spans 14 amino acids. V dropped 8 bases and J dropped 0 bases, with 11 bases sitting between them. Looked up from germline, CDR1 is SGHTA and CDR2 is FQGNSA. CDR3 in amino acids: CASSPLISNQPQHF. CDR3 nucleotides: TGTGCCAGCTCCCCTTTAATTAGCAATCAGCCCCAGCATTTT.

The V call is TRBV5-1, the J call TRBJ1-1; D might be TRBD1 (5 bases). The CDR3 loop spans 17 amino acids. In germline, CDR1 is SGHRS, CDR2 YFSETQ. Trimming took 0 bases from V and 0 from J, leaving 15 bases between them. CDR3 in amino acids: CASSLGPRVTMNTEAFF. The CDR3 coding sequence is TGCGCCAGCAGCTTGGGACCCAGGGTTACCATGAACACTGAAGCTTTCTTT.

The chain joins TRBV28 to TRBJ2-7; the match to TRBD2 covers 12 bases. The trim removed 4 bases at V and 3 bases at J, leaving 4 bases unmatched. Germline assignment: CDR1 MDHEN and CDR2 SYDVKM. The CDR3 sequence is 15 residues long. CDR3 loop: CASSSLAGGNYEQYF. CDR3 DNA sequence: TGTGCCAGCAGTTCGCTAGCGGGGGGGAACTACGAGCAGTACTTC.

The chain joins TRBV2 to TRBJ2-7; D possibly corresponds to TRBD1 (6 bases). Germline CDR1 SNHLY, CDR2 FYNNEI. V gave up 5 bases and J gave up 6 bases, with 14 bases separating them. The CDR3 consists of 13 residues. The CDR3 DNA is TGTGCCAGCAGTAGGCAGGGGCTAAGCGAGCAGTACTTC. It translates to CASSRQGLSEQYF.

CDR3 sequence: CASSLAGQLDYGYTF. The CDR3 DNA reads TGTGCCAGCAGCTTAGCAGGACAGCTAGACTATGGCTACACCTTC. The genes are TRBV11-2 and TRBJ1-2; maybe TRBD1 (6 bases). Germline V lookup: CDR1 SGHAT, CDR2 FQNNGV. V lost 1 base and J 3 bases, leaving 12 bases between the germline ends. This CDR3 spans 15 amino acids. The variable domain in full, completed from reference TRBV11-2 and TRBJ1-2, reads EAGVAQSPRYKIIEKRQSVAFWCNPISGHATLYWYQQILGQGPKLLIQFQNNGVVDDSQLPKDRFSAERLKGVDSTLKIQPAKLEDSAVYLCASSLAGQLDYGYTFGSGTRLTVV.

This clone has a single count. The rearrangement joins TRBV6-2 or TRBV6-3 to TRBJ1-1; 9 bases map to TRBD1. Germline trimming cut 7 bases from V and 3 bases from J; bases unmatched to any gene: 9. The CDR3 contains 15 residues. Per germline, CDR1 MNHEY and CDR2 SVGEGT. The CDR3: CASTPMGQGHTEAFF. The CDR3 nucleotides read TGTGCCAGCACCCCCATGGGACAGGGCCACACTGAAGCTTTCTTT.

The genes are TRBV7-2 and TRBJ2-2, with D possibly being TRBD1 (6 bases). With 6 bases removed from V and 2 bases from J, the gap between germline ends came to 13 bases. CDR1 and CDR2 from the germline V gene are SGHTA and FQGNSA. This CDR3 is built from 15 residues. Here the CDR3 reads CASRSDRPNTGELFF. Here the CDR3 DNA reads TGTGCCAGCAGATCCGACAGGCCCAACACCGGGGAGCTGTTTTTT.

The rearrangement joins TRBV19 to TRBJ1-6; 9 bases agree with TRBD1. The CDR3 has 14 residues. Germline CDR1 and CDR2: LNHDA and SQIVND (reference sequence). The junction had 6 bases not matched to a gene; V was cut back by 5 bases and J by 10 bases. The CDR3 is CASSSGTGYSPLHF. CDR3 DNA: TGTGCCAGTAGTTCCGGGACAGGGTACTCACCCCTCCACTTT. The full variable domain, with the rest looked up from reference TRBV19 and TRBJ1-6, is DGGITQSPKYLFRKEGQNVTLSCEQNLNHDAMYWYRQDPGQGLRLIYYSQIVNDFQKGDIAEGYSVSREKKESFPLTVTSAQKNPTAFYLCASSSGTGYSPLHFGNGTRLTVT.

V and J are TRBV7-2 and TRBJ2-7, with D possibly TRBD1 on 6 matching bases. CDR1 is SGHTA and CDR2 is FQGNSA in the germline V gene. V was pared by 4 bases and J by 7 bases, with 14 bases between. This CDR3 contains 13 residues. The CDR3 spells CASSSNRVGEQYF. As DNA, the CDR3 is TGTGCCAGCAGCTCCAACAGGGTGGGGGAGCAGTACTTC.

To note about this clone: One junction end does not reproduce the germline sequence, and a read error may be involved. The chain carries TRBV29-1 and TRBJ1-3; 11 nucleotides line up with TRBD1. This CDR3 is 16 amino acids long. Per germline, CDR1 SQVTM and CDR2 ANQGSEA. CDR3 sequence: CSVEGDRGFAGNTIYF. CDR3 nucleotide sequence: TGCAGCGTCGAAGGGGACAGGGGGTTCGCTGGAAACACCATATATTTT. The full variable domain, with the rest looked up from reference TRBV29-1 and TRBJ1-3, is SAVISQKPSRDICQRGTSLTIQCQVDSQVTMMFWYRQQPGQSLTLIATANQGSEATYESGFVIDKFPISRPNLTFSTLTVSNMSPEDSSIYLCSVEGDRGFAGNTIYFGEGSWLTVV.